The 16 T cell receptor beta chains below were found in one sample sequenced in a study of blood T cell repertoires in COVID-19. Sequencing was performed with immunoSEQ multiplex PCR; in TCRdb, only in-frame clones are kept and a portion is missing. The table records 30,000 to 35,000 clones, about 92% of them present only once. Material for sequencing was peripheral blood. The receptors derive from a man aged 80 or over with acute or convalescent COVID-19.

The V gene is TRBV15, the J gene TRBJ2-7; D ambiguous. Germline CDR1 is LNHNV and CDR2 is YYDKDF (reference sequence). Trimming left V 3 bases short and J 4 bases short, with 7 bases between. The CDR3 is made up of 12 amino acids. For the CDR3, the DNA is TGTGCCACCAGCAGTTACTTATACGAGCAGTACTTC. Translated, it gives CATSSYLYEQYF.

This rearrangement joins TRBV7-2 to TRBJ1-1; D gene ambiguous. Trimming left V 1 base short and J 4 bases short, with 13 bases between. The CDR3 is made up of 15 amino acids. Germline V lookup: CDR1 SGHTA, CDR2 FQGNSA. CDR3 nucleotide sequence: TGTGCCAGCAGCTTAGAGGTGCGAGGTGTCACTGAAGCTTTCTTT. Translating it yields CASSLEVRGVTEAFF.

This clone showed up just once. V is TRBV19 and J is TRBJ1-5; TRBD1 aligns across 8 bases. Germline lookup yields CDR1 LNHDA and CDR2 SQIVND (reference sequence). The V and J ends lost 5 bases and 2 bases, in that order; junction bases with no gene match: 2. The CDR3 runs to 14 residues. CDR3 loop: CASSPTGGNQPQHF. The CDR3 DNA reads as TGTGCCAGTAGTCCGACAGGGGGCAATCAGCCCCAGCATTTT.

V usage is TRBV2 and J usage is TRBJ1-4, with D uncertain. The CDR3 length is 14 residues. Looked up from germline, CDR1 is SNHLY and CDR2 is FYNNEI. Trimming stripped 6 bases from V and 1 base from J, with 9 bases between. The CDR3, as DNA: TGTGCCAGCAGGATGGGCAGAACTAATGAAAAACTGTTTTTT. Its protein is CASRMGRTNEKLFF.

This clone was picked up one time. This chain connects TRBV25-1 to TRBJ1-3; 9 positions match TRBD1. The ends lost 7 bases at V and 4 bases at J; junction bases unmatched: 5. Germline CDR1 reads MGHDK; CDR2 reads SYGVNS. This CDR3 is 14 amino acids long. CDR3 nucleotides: TGTGCCAGCACCGGGACAGGGAGGGGAAACACCATATATTTT. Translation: CASTGTGRGNTIYF.

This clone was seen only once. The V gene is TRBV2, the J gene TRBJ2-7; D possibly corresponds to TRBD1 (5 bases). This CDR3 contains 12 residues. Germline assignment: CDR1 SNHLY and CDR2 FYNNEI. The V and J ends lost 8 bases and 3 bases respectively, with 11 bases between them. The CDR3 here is CASGHDHYEQYF. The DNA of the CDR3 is TGTGCCAGCGGACACGACCACTACGAGCAGTACTTC.

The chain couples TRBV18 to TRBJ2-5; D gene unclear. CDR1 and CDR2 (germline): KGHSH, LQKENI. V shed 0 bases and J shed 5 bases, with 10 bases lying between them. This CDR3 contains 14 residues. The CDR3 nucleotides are TGTGCCAGCTCACCACCGTCAGTCGGGGAGACCCAGTACTTC. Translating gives CASSPPSVGETQYF.

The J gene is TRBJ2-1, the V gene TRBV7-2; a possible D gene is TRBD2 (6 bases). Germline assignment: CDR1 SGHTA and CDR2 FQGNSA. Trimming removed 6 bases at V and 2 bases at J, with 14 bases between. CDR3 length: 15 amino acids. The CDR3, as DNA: TGTGCCAGCAGGGACCGGGACTGGCCCTACAATGAGCAGTTCTTC. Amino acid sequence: CASRDRDWPYNEQFF.

CDR3 sequence: CASSAFGQGGDYGYTF. As DNA, the CDR3 is TGTGCCAGCAGTGCCTTTGGACAGGGGGGAGACTATGGCTACACCTTC. The chain recombines TRBV27 with TRBJ1-2; TRBD1 agrees at 10 bases. V lost 5 bases, J lost 3 bases, and 9 bases stayed unmatched. The CDR3 consists of 16 residues. Germline CDR1 reads MNHEY; CDR2 reads SMNVEV (reference sequence).

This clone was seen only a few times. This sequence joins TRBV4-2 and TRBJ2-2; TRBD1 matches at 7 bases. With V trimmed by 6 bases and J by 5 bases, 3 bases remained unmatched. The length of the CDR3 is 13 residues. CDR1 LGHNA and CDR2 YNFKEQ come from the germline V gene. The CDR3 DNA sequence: TGTGCCAGCAGGAACAGGGGTACCGGGGAGCTGTTTTTT. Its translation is CASRNRGTGELFF.

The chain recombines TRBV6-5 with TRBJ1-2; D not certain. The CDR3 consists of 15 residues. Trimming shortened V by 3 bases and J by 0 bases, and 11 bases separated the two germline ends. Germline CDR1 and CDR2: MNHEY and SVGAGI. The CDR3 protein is CASSYNRGSNYGYTF. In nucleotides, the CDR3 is TGTGCCAGCAGTTATAATCGGGGATCTAACTATGGCTACACCTTC.

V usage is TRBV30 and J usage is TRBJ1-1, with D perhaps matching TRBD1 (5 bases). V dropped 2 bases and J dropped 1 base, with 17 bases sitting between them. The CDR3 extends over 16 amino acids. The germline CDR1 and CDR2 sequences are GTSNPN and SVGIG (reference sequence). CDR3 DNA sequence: TGTGCCTGGAGTCATACCCTGGGGGACTGGAACACTGAAGCTTTCTTT. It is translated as CAWSHTLGDWNTEAFF.

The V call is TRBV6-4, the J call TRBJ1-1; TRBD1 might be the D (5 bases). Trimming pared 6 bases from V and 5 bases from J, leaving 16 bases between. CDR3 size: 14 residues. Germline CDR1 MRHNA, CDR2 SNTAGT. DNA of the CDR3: TGTGCCAGCAGCGCCGACAGAAGTGGGACTGAAGCTTTCTTT. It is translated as CASSADRSGTEAFF.

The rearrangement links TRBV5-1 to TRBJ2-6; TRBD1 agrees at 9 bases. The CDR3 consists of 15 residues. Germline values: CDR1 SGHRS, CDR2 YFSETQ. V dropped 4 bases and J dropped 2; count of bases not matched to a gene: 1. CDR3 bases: TGCGCCAGCAGCGGGACAGGGACTGGGGCCAACGTCCTGACTTTC. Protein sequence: CASSGTGTGANVLTF.

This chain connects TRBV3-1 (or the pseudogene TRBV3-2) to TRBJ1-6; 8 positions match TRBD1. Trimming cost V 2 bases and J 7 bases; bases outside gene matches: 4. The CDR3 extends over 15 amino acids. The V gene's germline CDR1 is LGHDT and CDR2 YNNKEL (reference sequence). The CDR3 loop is CASSQNTGGNSPLHF. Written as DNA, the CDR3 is TGTGCCAGCAGCCAAAACACAGGGGGGAATTCACCCCTCCACTTT.

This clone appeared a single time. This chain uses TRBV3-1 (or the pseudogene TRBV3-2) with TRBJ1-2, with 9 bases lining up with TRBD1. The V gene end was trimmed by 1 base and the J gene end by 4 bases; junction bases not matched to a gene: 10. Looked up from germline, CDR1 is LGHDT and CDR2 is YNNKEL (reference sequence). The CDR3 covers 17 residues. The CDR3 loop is CASSQASTGGQGYGYTF. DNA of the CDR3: TGTGCCAGCAGCCAAGCTTCCACCGGGGGACAGGGCTATGGCTACACCTTC.